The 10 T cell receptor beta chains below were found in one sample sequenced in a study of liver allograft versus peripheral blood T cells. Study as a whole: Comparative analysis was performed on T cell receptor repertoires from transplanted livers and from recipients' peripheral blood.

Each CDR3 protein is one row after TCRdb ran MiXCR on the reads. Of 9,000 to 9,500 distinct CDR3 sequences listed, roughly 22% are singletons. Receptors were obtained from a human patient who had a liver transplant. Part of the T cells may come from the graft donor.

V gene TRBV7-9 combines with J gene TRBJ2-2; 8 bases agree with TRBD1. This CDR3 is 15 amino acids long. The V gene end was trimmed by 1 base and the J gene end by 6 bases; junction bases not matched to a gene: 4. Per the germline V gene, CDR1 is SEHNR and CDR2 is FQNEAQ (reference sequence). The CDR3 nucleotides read TGTGCCAGCAGCTTAGGAGCAGGGGGCCCCGGGGAGCTGTTTTTT. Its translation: CASSLGAGGPGELFF.

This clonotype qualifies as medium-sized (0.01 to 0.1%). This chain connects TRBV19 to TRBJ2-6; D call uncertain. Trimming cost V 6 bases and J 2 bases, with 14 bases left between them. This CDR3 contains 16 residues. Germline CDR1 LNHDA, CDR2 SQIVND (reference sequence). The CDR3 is CASSPFLRAGANVLTF. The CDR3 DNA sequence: TGTGCCAGTAGCCCTTTCCTAAGAGCTGGGGCCAACGTCCTGACTTTC.

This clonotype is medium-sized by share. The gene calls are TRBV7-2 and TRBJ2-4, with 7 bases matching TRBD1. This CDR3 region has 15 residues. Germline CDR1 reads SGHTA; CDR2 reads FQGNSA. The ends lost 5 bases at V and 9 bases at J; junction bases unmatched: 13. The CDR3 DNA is TGTGCCAGCAGCCCGGGACAGCTTTTAGGGGGCATTCAGTACTTC. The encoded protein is CASSPGQLLGGIQYF.

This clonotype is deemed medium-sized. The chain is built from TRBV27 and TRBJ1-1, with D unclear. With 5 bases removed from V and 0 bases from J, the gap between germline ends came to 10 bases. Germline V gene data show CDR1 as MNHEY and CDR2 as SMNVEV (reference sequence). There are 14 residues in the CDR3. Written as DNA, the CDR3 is TGTGCCAGCAGTAAACAGATTTTGAACACTGAAGCTTTCTTT. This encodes CASSKQILNTEAFF.

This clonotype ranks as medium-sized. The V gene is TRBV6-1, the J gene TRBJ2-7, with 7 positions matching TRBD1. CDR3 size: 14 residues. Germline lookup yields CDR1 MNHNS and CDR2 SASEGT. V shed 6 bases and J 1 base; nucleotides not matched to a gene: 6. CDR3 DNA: TGTGCCAGCAGCGCAGACAGGGTTTCCTACGAGCAGTACTTC. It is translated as CASSADRVSYEQYF.

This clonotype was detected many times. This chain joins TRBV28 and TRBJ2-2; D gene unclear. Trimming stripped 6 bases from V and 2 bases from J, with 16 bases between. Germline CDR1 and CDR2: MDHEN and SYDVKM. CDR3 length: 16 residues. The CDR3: CASRPVDLSNTGELFF. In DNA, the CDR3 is TGTGCCAGCAGACCCGTTGACCTCAGTAACACCGGGGAGCTGTTTTTT.

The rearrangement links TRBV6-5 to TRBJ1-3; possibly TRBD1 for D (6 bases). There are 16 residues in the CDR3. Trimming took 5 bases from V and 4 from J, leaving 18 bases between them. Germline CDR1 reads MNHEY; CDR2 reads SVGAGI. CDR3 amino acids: CASSPPRGQKGNTIYF. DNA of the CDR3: TGTGCCAGCAGTCCCCCCCGGGGGCAGAAGGGAAACACCATATATTTT.

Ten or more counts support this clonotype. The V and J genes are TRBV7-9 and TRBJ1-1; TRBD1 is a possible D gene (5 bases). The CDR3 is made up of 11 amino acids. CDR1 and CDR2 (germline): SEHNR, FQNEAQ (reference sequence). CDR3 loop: CAGGVNTEAFF. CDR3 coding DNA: TGTGCGGGGGGGGTGAACACTGAAGCTTTCTTT.

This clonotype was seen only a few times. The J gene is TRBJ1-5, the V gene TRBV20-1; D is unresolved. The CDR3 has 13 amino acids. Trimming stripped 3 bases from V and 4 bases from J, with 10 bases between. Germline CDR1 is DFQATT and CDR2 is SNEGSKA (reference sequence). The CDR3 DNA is TGCAGTGCTAGCGCTCTTGGGAATCAGCCCCAGCATTTT. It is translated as CSASALGNQPQHF.

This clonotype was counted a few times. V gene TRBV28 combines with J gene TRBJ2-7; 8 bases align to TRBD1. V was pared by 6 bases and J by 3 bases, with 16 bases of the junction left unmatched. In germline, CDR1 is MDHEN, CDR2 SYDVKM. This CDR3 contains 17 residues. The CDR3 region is CASRPNSGTGNGYEQYF. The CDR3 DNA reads TGTGCCAGCAGACCGAATTCCGGGACAGGAAACGGCTACGAGCAGTACTTC.